These 19 T cell receptor beta chains were sequenced from one sample in a study of patients with pleural tuberculosis. TCRdb reprocessed the reads with MiXCR, giving one entry per CDR3 protein. The table shows around 49,000 distinct CDR3 sequences, with about 7.3% occurring only once. Receptors originate from a human donor with pleural tuberculosis.

V usage is TRBV20-1 and J usage is TRBJ2-5; tentative D call: TRBD1 (5 bases). Looked up from germline, CDR1 is DFQATT and CDR2 is SNEGSKA (reference sequence). CDR3 length equals 14 residues. With 3 bases removed from V and 4 bases from J, the gap between germline ends came to 15 bases. Here the CDR3 DNA reads TGCAGTGCTAGCCCCCGTCAGGGCCGAGAGACCCAGTACTTC. Translating it yields CSASPRQGRETQYF.

This clonotype has more than one count but fewer than ten. V gene TRBV19 combines with J gene TRBJ1-5; no definite D call. Germline CDR1 LNHDA, CDR2 SQIVND (reference sequence). CDR3 size: 13 residues. Trimming removed 3 bases at V and 5 bases at J, with 8 bases between. This CDR3 is CASSIQMDQPQHF. The DNA of the CDR3 is TGTGCCAGTAGTATTCAGATGGATCAGCCCCAGCATTTT.

V is TRBV30 and J is TRBJ2-5; D may be TRBD2 (6 bases). Germline-derived CDR1 and CDR2 are GTSNPN and SVGIG (reference sequence). CDR3 length: 12 amino acids. The V end was cut by 7 bases, the J end by 4 bases, with 13 bases between. CDR3 DNA sequence: TGTGCCTCTAAGGGAGGAGGAGAGACCCAGTACTTC. The encoded protein is CASKGGGETQYF.

This clonotype has ten or more counts. The chain couples TRBV2 to TRBJ1-6, with D possibly matching TRBD1 (6 bases). Trimming left V 4 bases short and J 7 bases short, with 14 bases between. Germline V gene lookup returns CDR1 SNHLY and CDR2 FYNNEI. CDR3 length equals 15 residues. The CDR3 loop is CASSAAGTSNSPLHF. The CDR3 nucleotides read TGTGCCAGCAGTGCGGCAGGGACATCGAATTCACCCCTCCACTTT.

This clonotype was seen ten or more times. The chain has TRBV20-1 and TRBJ1-1; D unclear. V was cut by 0 bases and J by 10 bases, with 12 bases left in between. This CDR3 comprises 12 residues. Per germline, CDR1 DFQATT and CDR2 SNEGSKA (reference sequence). The CDR3 sequence is CSARETTRIAFF. The DNA for the CDR3 is TGCAGTGCTAGAGAAACGACGCGGATAGCTTTCTTT.

A word on this clonotype: The junction does not match germline at one end; this may be a read error. The chain is built from TRBV2 and TRBJ2-3; D not certain. Germline V gene sequence: CDR1 SNHLY, CDR2 FYNNEI. This CDR3 spans 12 amino acids. CDR3 in DNA: TGTGCCAGCAGTGCCGTAACGGATATGCAGTATTTT. The encoded protein is CASSAVTDMQYF.

This clonotype was detected many times. The V call is TRBV2, the J call TRBJ2-1; D uncertain. The V end was cut by 3 bases, the J end by 9 bases, with 9 bases between. Germline values: CDR1 SNHLY, CDR2 FYNNEI. There are 12 residues in the CDR3. CDR3 region: CASSEWQGEQFF. Here the CDR3 DNA reads TGTGCCAGCAGTGAGTGGCAAGGTGAGCAGTTCTTC.

This clonotype was detected many times. This rearrangement joins TRBV25-1 to TRBJ2-1, with D hard to call. The V end lost 4 bases, the J end lost 5 bases, and 12 bases lay between the germline ends. This CDR3 is built from 14 residues. In germline, CDR1 is MGHDK, CDR2 SYGVNS. This CDR3 is CASSGVTFNNEQFF. In DNA, the CDR3 is TGTGCCAGCAGTGGGGTCACCTTTAACAATGAGCAGTTCTTC.

The chain recombines TRBV10-3 with TRBJ1-5, with D maybe TRBD1 (5 bases). Per the germline V gene, CDR1 is ENHRY and CDR2 is SYGVKD. Trimming removed 11 bases at V and 4 bases at J, with 15 bases between. CDR3 length equals 13 residues. CDR3 residues: CAAQTESNQPQHF. CDR3 DNA: TGTGCCGCCCAGACAGAGTCAAATCAGCCCCAGCATTTT.

The chain has TRBV5-1 and TRBJ1-6; 10 bases align to TRBD1. After removal of 0 bases from V and 7 bases from J, the junction contained 7 bases not matched to a gene. This CDR3 spans 17 amino acids. Germline CDR1 SGHRS, CDR2 YFSETQ. The CDR3 region is CASSLAPPGQGNSPLHF. DNA for the CDR3: TGCGCCAGCAGCTTGGCCCCCCCGGGACAGGGGAATTCACCCCTCCACTTT.

Worth noting for this clonotype: This may arise from a read error, as a much more abundant clone is one base away. The chain uses TRBV24-1 and TRBJ1-3, with no clear D. The CDR3 contains 13 residues. CDR1 and CDR2 from the germline V gene are KGHDR and SFDVKD. The CDR3 nucleotides read TGTGCCGCCAGTGATTTTGCTGGAAACACCATATATTTT. This codes for CAASDFAGNTIYF.

The chain recombines TRBV10-3 with TRBJ2-7; D is possibly TRBD2 (5 bases). Germline lookup yields CDR1 ENHRY and CDR2 SYGVKD. V was cut by 3 bases and J by 2 bases, with 14 bases left in between. This CDR3 has 15 residues. The CDR3 bases are TGTGCCATCAGTGATAGGGTAGCGAGAGCCTACGAGCAGTACGTC. Protein: CAISDRVARAYEQYV.

In its sample, this clonotype was seen many times. The rearrangement uses TRBV20-1 and TRBJ2-5; 8 bases align to TRBD2. Germline V gene data show CDR1 as DFQATT and CDR2 as SNEGSKA (reference sequence). This CDR3 spans 12 amino acids. Trimming at V came to 8 bases and at J to 3 bases, leaving 5 bases not matched to a gene. The CDR3 here is CSTSGGEETQYF. The CDR3 region has the DNA TGCAGTACTTCCGGGGGGGAAGAGACCCAGTACTTC.

This clonotype was counted between two and nine times. J is TRBJ2-3 and V is TRBV7-3, with D tentatively TRBD1 (5 bases). The V and J ends lost 0 bases and 4 bases respectively, with 20 bases between them. Germline V lookup: CDR1 SGHTA, CDR2 FQGTGA. This CDR3 spans 18 amino acids. CDR3: CASSLTFGPFMGPDTQYF. DNA of the CDR3: TGTGCCAGCAGCTTAACGTTTGGACCTTTCATGGGGCCAGATACGCAGTATTTT.

There are many counts of this clonotype. The gene calls are TRBV20-1 and TRBJ2-1; 7 bases agree with TRBD1. V was clipped by 1 base and J by 0 bases; unmatched bases: 6. Looked up from germline, CDR1 is DFQATT and CDR2 is SNEGSKA (reference sequence). The CDR3 is made up of 16 amino acids. The CDR3 spells CSARADRDSSYNEQFF. The CDR3 DNA follows: TGCAGTGCTAGAGCCGACCGGGACAGCTCCTACAATGAGCAGTTCTTC.

V and J are TRBV5-1 and TRBJ1-4; D remains unclear. CDR1 is SGHRS, CDR2 YFSETQ, per germline. V gave up 3 bases and J gave up 5 bases, with 11 bases separating them. This CDR3 contains 14 residues. The CDR3 is CASSSPGSNEKLFF. The CDR3 DNA follows: TGCGCCAGCAGCTCACCCGGGAGCAATGAAAAACTGTTTTTT.

This clonotype occurred many times. V is TRBV6-1 and J is TRBJ1-5, with 7 bases aligning to TRBD1. Germline trimming cut 5 bases from V and 7 bases from J; bases unmatched to any gene: 8. CDR1 is MNHNS, CDR2 SASEGT, per germline. This CDR3 contains 14 residues. Written as DNA, the CDR3 is TGTGCCAGCAGTAAACAGGGGCGCTGGCAGCCCCAGCATTTT. Its protein is CASSKQGRWQPQHF.

The V and J genes are TRBV11-1 and TRBJ1-4, with 7 bases that match TRBD1. The CDR3 loop spans 15 amino acids. Germline CDR1 SGHAT, CDR2 FQDESV (reference sequence). Trimming cost V 5 bases and J 4 bases; bases outside gene matches: 7. The CDR3 region has the DNA TGTGCCAGCAGCGCCGGGACAGCAATTAATGAAAAACTGTTTTTT. Protein: CASSAGTAINEKLFF.

This clonotype was recorded at least ten times. The rearrangement uses TRBV10-3 and TRBJ2-1, with 10 bases that match TRBD2. In germline, CDR1 is ENHRY, CDR2 SYGVKD. The CDR3 spans 15 residues. J gave up 8 bases and V 5 bases, and 9 bases lay outside the gene matches. The DNA of the CDR3 is TGTGCCATCAGTAAACTAGCGGGGTCTCTGGATGAGCAGTTCTTC. It codes for CAISKLAGSLDEQFF.